This T cell receptor (beta chain) was retrieved from a study of blood T cells in healthy people across ages (dated by TCRdb to the mid-2010s). For the wider study: In model experiments, roughly one uniquely barcoded TCR beta cDNA molecule per two T cells was captured by template switching. To avoid experimental bias, donors of different ages were distributed randomly across sequencing lanes. Donors were grouped into four age groups: young (average roughly 16 years), middle-aged (less than 40), aged (around 60) and long-lived (around 80). To track age-related changes in TCR beta repertoire diversity, the study relied on deep sequencing normalized with unique cDNA molecular identifiers. Two additional independent replicas of 1 million unique cDNA reads from the same blood draw were analyzed for two donors (one aged 18 to 30 and one aged 80 or older).

The donors were a few dozen Caucasian individuals from Russia, aged about 6 to 100 years, who were systemically healthy. Each donor gave ten milliliters of peripheral blood, drawn into EDTA-treated Vacutainer tubes. Ficoll-Paque density-gradient centrifugation was used to isolate PBMCs, with at least 7 million per sample. Trizol reagent was used to extract total RNA from the PBMCs, yielding at least 6 micrograms per sample. The percentages of naive CD45RAhigh/CD27high T cells were determined by flow cytometry on a PBMC aliquot from every donor. Study-wide findings and limitations: Donor CMV infection status was unknown, potentially confounding age-related changes in expanded clonotypes. Observed TCR beta diversity correlated strongly with the percentage of naive T cells measured by flow cytometry. Compared with the aged group, the long-lived group had more naive CD4+ T cells, fewer expanded clones and increased TCR diversity, a pattern suggesting age selection. As age increased, observed TCR beta diversity per million T cells dropped in a roughly linear way, and a significant reduction was already evident by age 40. Total diversity estimates from one million sequenced T cells were considered lower bounds and underestimates. Bulk unsorted PBMC profiling prevented conclusive comparison of naive and antigen-experienced compartments.

In regard to this clonotype: Its antigen is still unknown. No much larger clone is present one base from it, and per-base qualities are unavailable.

The library was built by means of 5' RACE. Sequencing instrument: Illumina HiSeq 2500. A second roughly 6 to 12 cycle PCR used a sample-barcoded 5' primer and a J-beta primer mix. Each TCR beta cDNA molecule received a unique molecular identifier from a template-switch 5' adaptor carrying 12 random nucleotides. Each sample yielded at least 3 million CDR3-containing paired-end reads. First-strand cDNA synthesis was performed from all RNA using the Mint cDNA synthesis kit, with priming by a TRBC-specific oligonucleotide. Following uracil-DNA glycosylase treatment, a first 18-cycle PCR with universal primers M1SS and BC2_uni_R was performed on all cDNA. Per the source publication's procedure: For normalization, 1 million high-quality reads were randomly selected from each sample, with every read carrying a distinct molecular identifier. Reads with shared molecular identifiers were discarded instead of being binned into consensus sequences. CDR3 identification, clonotype clustering and error correction used MiTCR with a Q25 quality threshold and the strictest error-elimination algorithm. A nonparametric unseen species model using Euler transformation provided a lower-bound estimate of total TCR beta diversity. TCRdb handled the public reads itself, with Q25 trimming in fastp and clone calling in MiXCR, and kept productive beta chains. CDR3 protein duplicates are merged, each entry listing the most common genes and DNA. It is TCRdb's table, rather than the study itself, that gives the V and J calls and clone size. Here the sample has about 1,400,000 distinct CDR3 sequences; around 59% occur a single time. Clones ranked in the top ten supply 6.5% to 8.5% of the sample.

The sequence was collected from a man aged 18 to 35 in good health. The material sequenced was blood.

The CDR3 protein is CASSYGDSVYEQYF. The nucleotide sequence reads TGTGCCAGCAGCTATGGGGACAGCGTATACGAGCAGTACTTC. The rearrangement joined TRBV5-6 to TRBJ2-5; TRBD1 lines up with 7 middle nucleotides. The J call may be incorrect, as the DNA end agrees better with TRBJ2-7. The germline V gene provides CDR1 SGHDT and CDR2 YYEEEE. From the cysteine up to the phenylalanine, the CDR3 has a length of 14 residues. Only CDR3 DNA remains: 42 bases, in frame from the first base.